This T cell receptor (beta chain) was documented in a study of blood T cell repertoires in COVID-19. Background on the study: The origin of the acute and convalescent COVID-19 samples was the United States, Italy and Spain. T cells, B-cell-depleted T cells, or PBMCs supplied cDNA or gDNA.

The germline CDR1 and CDR2 sequences are SGHAT and FQNNGV. There are 14 residues in the CDR3. V was pared by 4 bases and J by 13 bases, with 19 bases between. As originally analysed: Estimates of nucleated cell counts were drawn from the amplification of reference gene primers. Here immunoSEQ multiplex PCR was the method, and the copy in TCRdb shows in-frame clones only, minus some. V, J and clone size are those of that table, while D and trimming were read from the DNA. The top ten hold 2.5% to 3.5% of the sample, which has some 250,000 clones, 70% to 90% seen once. The sample comprised peripheral blood. The sequence was collected from a woman aged 25 to 39 who had recovered from COVID-19. The rearrangement links TRBV11-2 to TRBJ1-4, with a tentative D call TRBD1 (6 bases). The CDR3 DNA follows: TGTGCCAGCAGCTCACAGGGCCCAATGATTGGACTGTTTTTT. Its protein product is CASSSQGPMIGLFF.